The clone carrying this T cell receptor beta chain was counted between two and nine times. The data were taken from a study of blood T cell repertoires in COVID-19. Study background: Italy, Spain and the United States were the sources of the convalescent and acute COVID-19 samples.

The germline V gene encodes CDR1 KGHDR and CDR2 SFDVKD. The CDR3 is 13 residues long. The V end was cut by 3 bases, the J end by 5 bases, with 9 bases between. Repertoires were generated with immunoSEQ multiplex PCR, while TCRdb's copy carries only in-frame clones and drops some. The sample has about 160,000 clones, 88% seen once. The TCR sequence derives from a woman aged 45-60 years who had recovered from COVID-19. The chain uses TRBV24-1 and TRBJ1-2; D gene ambiguous. Sequenced material: PBMCs or T cells enriched from blood (not recorded which). The CDR3 here is CATSDGDIYGYTF. CDR3 nucleotide sequence: TGTGCCACCAGTGATGGCGACATTTATGGCTACACCTTC.